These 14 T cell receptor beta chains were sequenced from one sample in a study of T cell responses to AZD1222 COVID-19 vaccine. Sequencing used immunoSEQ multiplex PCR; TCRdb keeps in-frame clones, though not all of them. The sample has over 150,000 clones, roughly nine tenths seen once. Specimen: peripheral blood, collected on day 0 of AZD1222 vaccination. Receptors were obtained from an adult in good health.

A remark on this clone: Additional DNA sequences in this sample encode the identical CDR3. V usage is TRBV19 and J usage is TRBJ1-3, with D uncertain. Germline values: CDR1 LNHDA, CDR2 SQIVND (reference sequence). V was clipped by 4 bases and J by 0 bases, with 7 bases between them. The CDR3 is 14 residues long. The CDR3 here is CASSRTASGNTIYF. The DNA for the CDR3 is TGTGCCAGTAGTAGGACGGCCTCTGGAAACACCATATATTTT.

The CDR3 bases are TGTGCCAGCAGCGAGGAGGACAGGTCGTGGCGCTACACCTTC. It encodes CASSEEDRSWRYTF. V usage is TRBV7-8 and J usage is TRBJ1-2, with TRBD1 matching 7 bases. The CDR3 loop spans 14 amino acids. CDR1 and CDR2 from the germline V gene are SGHVS and FQNEAQ. Losses at the gene ends were 5 bases for V and 9 bases for J; bases not matched to a gene: 12.

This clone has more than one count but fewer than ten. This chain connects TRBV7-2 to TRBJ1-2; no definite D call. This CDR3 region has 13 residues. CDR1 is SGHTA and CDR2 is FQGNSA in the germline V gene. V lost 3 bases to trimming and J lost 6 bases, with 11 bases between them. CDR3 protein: CASSFNLGDGYTF. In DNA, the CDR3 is TGTGCCAGCAGCTTTAATTTGGGCGATGGCTACACCTTC.

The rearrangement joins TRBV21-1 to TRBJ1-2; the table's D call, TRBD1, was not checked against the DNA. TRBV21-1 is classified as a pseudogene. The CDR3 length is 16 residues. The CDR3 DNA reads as TGTGCCAGCAGCAAATTTGCAGGGACAGCTAACTATGGCTACACCTTC. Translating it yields CASSKFAGTANYGYTF.

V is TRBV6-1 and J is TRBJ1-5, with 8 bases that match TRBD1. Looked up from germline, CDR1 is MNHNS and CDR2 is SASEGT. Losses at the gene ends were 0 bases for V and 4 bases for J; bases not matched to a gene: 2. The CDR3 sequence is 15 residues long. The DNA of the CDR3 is TGTGCCAGCAGTGAAGCCCGGACAGGGAATCAGCCCCAGCATTTT. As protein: CASSEARTGNQPQHF.

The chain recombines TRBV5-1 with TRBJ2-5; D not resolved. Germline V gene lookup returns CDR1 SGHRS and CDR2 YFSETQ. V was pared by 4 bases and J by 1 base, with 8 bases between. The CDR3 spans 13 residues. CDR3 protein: CASSPNPQETQYF. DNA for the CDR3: TGCGCCAGCAGCCCGAACCCCCAAGAGACCCAGTACTTC.

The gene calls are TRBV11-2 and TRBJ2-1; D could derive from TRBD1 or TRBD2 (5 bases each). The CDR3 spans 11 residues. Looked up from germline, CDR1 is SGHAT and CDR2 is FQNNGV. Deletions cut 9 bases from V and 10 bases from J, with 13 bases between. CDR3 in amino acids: CASNMGDEQFF. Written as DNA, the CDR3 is TGTGCCAGTAATATGGGGGACGAGCAGTTCTTC.

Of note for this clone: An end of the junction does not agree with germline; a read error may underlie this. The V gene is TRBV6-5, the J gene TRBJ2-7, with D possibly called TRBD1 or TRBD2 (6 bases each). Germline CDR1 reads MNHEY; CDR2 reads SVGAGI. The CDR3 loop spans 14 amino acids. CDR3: CASSYSKGGPALVF. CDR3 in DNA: TGTGCCAGCAGTTACTCGAAGGGGGGCCCCGCACTCGTCTTC.

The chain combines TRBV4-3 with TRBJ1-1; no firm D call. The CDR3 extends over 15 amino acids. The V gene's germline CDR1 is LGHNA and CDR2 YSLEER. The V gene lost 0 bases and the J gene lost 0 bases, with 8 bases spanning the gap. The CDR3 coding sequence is TGCGCCAGCAGCCAAGATAGGCAGATGAACACTGAAGCTTTCTTT. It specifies CASSQDRQMNTEAFF.

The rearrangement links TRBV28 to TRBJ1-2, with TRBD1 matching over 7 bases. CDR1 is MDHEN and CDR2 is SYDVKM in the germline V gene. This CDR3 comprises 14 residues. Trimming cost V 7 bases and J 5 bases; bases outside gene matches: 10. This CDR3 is CASTTGTALYGYTF. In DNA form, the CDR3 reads TGTGCCAGCACCACGGGGACAGCTTTATATGGCTACACCTTC.

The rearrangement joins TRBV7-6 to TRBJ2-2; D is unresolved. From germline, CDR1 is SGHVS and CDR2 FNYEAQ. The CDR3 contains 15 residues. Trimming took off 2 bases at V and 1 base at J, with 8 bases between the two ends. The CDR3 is CASSLFVQNTGELFF. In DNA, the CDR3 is TGTGCCAGCAGCTTATTTGTCCAGAACACCGGGGAGCTGTTTTTT.

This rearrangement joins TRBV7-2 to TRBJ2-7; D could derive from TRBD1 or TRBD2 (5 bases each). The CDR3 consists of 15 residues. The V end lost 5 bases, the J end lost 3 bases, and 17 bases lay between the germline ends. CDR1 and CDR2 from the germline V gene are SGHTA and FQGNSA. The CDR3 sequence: CASSLSRDPLYEQYF. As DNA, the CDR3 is TGTGCCAGCAGCCTCAGCCGGGACCCTCTCTACGAGCAGTACTTC.

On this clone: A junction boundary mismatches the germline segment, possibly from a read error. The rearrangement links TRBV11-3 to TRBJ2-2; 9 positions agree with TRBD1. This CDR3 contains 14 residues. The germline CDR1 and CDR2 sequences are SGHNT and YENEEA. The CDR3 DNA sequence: TGTGCCAGCAGCCTAGACAGGGGGTCCGGGGAGCTGTTTTTT. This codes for CASSLDRGSGELFF.

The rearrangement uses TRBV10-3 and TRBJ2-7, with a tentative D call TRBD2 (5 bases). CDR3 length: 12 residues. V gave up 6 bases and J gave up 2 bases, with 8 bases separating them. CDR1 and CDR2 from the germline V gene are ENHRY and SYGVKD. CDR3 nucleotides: TGTGCCATCAGCGGGAACACCTACGAGCAGTACTTC. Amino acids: CAISGNTYEQYF.